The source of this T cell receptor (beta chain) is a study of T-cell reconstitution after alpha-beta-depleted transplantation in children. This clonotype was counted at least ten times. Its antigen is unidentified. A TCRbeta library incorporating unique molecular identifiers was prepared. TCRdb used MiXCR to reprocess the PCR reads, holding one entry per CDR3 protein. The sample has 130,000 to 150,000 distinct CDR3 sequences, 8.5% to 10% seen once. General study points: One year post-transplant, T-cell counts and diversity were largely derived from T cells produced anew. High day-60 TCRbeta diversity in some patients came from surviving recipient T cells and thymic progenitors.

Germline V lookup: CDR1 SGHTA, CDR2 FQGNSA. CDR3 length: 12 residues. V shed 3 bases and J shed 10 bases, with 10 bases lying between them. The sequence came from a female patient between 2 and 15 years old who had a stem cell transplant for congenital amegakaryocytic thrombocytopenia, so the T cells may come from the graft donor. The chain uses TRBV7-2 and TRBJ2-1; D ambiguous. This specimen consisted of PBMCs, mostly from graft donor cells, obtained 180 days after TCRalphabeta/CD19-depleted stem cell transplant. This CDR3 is CASSFYLGEQFF. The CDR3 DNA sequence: TGTGCCAGCAGCTTCTATCTTGGGGAGCAGTTCTTC.